This T cell receptor beta chain was sequenced for a study of CD8+ T cells in alopecia areata. cDNA prepared by RNA extraction and subsequent reverse transcription served as the template for sequencing. Profiling relied on immunoSEQ multiplex PCR, and the TCRdb table lists in-frame clones only, not all of them. The table has 75,000 to 80,000 clones, approximately 64% seen once. Study-wide points: It was less clear whether patients shared TCRs than it was in mice, possibly because of HLA.

The treatment: oral pan-JAK inhibitor, 5-10 mg twice daily. Germline V gene data show CDR1 as SGHRS and CDR2 as YFSETQ. The CDR3 runs 14 residues. V was cut by 5 bases and J by 7 bases, with 15 bases left in between. As to this clone: Its target is unknown.

The sample was CD8+ T cells sorted from blood, taken at week 24, from a patient treated with tofacitinib. The V gene is TRBV5-1, the J gene TRBJ1-4, with no clear D. The receptor comes from a human donor with alopecia areata. The CDR3 protein is CASRHDLLGEKLFF. The CDR3 DNA is TGCGCCAGCAGACACGACCTACTTGGTGAAAAACTGTTTTTT.